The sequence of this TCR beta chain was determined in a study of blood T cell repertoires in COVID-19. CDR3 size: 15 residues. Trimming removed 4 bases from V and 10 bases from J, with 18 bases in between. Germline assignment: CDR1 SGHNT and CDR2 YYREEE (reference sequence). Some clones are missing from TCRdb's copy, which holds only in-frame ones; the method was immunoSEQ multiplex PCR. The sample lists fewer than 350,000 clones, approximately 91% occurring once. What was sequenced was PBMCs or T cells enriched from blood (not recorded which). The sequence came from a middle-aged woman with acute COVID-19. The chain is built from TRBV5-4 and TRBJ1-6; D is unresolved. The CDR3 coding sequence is TGTGCCAGCAGCGCCGGGGTGAGGGAAGCGTCACCCCTCCACTTT. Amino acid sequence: CASSAGVREASPLHF.